One sample yielded the 18 T cell receptor beta chains listed below, sequenced in a study of blood T cell repertoires in COVID-19. Using immunoSEQ multiplex PCR, the repertoire was profiled, and TCRdb retains in-frame clones only, with some absent. The sample lists 200,000 or so clones, roughly four fifths occurring once. The sequencing input was PBMCs or T cells enriched from blood (not recorded which). The source of these receptors is a man aged 55 to 69 who had recovered from COVID-19.

V is TRBV12-5 and J is TRBJ1-1, with D possibly being TRBD1 (5 bases). Trimming left V 6 bases short and J 6 bases short, with 11 bases between. Germline assignment: CDR1 LGHNT and CDR2 FRNRAP. The CDR3 runs to 12 residues. This CDR3 is CASGLDSSEAFF. The CDR3 bases are TGTGCTAGTGGCTTAGACAGTTCTGAAGCTTTCTTT.

This clone was found a few times. The chain joins TRBV2 to TRBJ1-4; D may be TRBD1 (5 bases). CDR1 SNHLY and CDR2 FYNNEI come from the germline V gene. V was trimmed by 5 bases and J by 8 bases, leaving 15 bases between them. The CDR3 sequence is 14 residues long. The chain's CDR3 is CASSPGTLREKLFF. CDR3 nucleotides: TGTGCCAGCAGTCCCGGGACTTTGAGAGAAAAACTGTTTTTT.

The chain has TRBV3-1 (or the pseudogene TRBV3-2) and TRBJ1-2; D is unresolved. Trimming stripped 0 bases from V and 0 bases from J, with 8 bases between. Germline V gene data show CDR1 as LGHDT and CDR2 as YNNKEL (reference sequence). The CDR3 extends over 15 amino acids. For the CDR3, the DNA is TGTGCCAGCAGCCAAGACTTTCAGGCTAACTATGGCTACACCTTC. This translates into CASSQDFQANYGYTF.

The chain recombines TRBV7-9 with TRBJ1-2; 7 nucleotides match TRBD1. This CDR3 has 16 amino acids. V lost 4 bases, J lost 2 bases, and 10 bases stayed unmatched. Germline lookup yields CDR1 SEHNR and CDR2 FQNEAQ (reference sequence). CDR3 DNA: TGTGCCAGCAGCTCCGAGGGGGCGCGATTGAACTATGGCTACACCTTC. Translated: CASSSEGARLNYGYTF.

The rearrangement joins TRBV2 to TRBJ1-4; TRBD1 matches 7 bases. The CDR3 is made up of 15 amino acids. Germline trimming cut 4 bases from V and 4 bases from J; bases unmatched to any gene: 6. Germline lookup yields CDR1 SNHLY and CDR2 FYNNEI. CDR3 sequence reads: CASSASGQLNEKLFF. As DNA, the CDR3 is TGTGCCAGCAGTGCCTCGGGACAGCTTAATGAAAAACTGTTTTTT.

This chain uses TRBV7-9 with TRBJ2-3; 10 nucleotides align to TRBD2. With 4 bases clipped from V and 8 bases from J, the junction kept 6 bases outside the gene matches. CDR1 and CDR2 from the germline V gene are SEHNR and FQNEAQ (reference sequence). This CDR3 comprises 14 residues. Written as DNA, the CDR3 is TGTGCCAGCAGCTCGGGACTAGCGTTAGCTACGCAGTATTTT. This codes for CASSSGLALATQYF. Looking up the rest from reference TRBV7-9 and TRBJ2-3 gives the full variable domain: DTGVSQNPRHKITKRGQNVTFRCDPISEHNRLYWYRQTLGQGPEFLTYFQNEAQLEKSRLLSDRFSAERPKGSFSTLEIQRTEQGDSAMYLCASSSGLALATQYFGPGTRLTVL.

The gene calls are TRBV24-1 and TRBJ2-5, with TRBD1 matching over 9 bases. V lost 4 bases to trimming and J lost 0 bases; unmatched junction nucleotides: 5. Germline V gene sequence: CDR1 KGHDR, CDR2 SFDVKD. The CDR3 runs to 16 residues. The CDR3 protein is CATSDRTGVNQETQYF. The CDR3 DNA follows: TGTGCCACCAGTGACAGGACAGGGGTGAACCAAGAGACCCAGTACTTC.

This chain uses TRBV2 with TRBJ1-4; 11 positions match TRBD1. In germline, CDR1 is SNHLY, CDR2 FYNNEI. Trimming cost V 5 bases and J 1 base; bases outside gene matches: 12. The CDR3 spans 19 residues. The CDR3: CASSRWTGGGLKTNEKLFF. The CDR3 DNA follows: TGTGCCAGCAGTCGGTGGACAGGGGGCGGCCTGAAAACTAATGAAAAACTGTTTTTT.

The chain uses TRBV18 and TRBJ1-2; TRBD1 might be the D (6 bases). The length of the CDR3 is 16 residues. Germline V gives CDR1 KGHSH, CDR2 LQKENI. Trimming pared 0 bases from V and 4 bases from J, leaving 15 bases between. CDR3 nucleotides: TGTGCCAGCTCACCACCGGCGGCACAGGGACCCTATGGCTACACCTTC. Translated, it gives CASSPPAAQGPYGYTF.

This clone has a handful of counts. For the CDR3, the DNA is TGTGCCAGTAGTATAGAGGCCAGGGGTACCGGGGAGCTGTTTTTT. Translating gives CASSIEARGTGELFF. The V call is TRBV19, the J call TRBJ2-2; D is perhaps TRBD1 (6 bases). The CDR3 contains 15 residues. Trimming shortened V by 0 bases and J by 5 bases, and 10 bases separated the two germline ends. Germline CDR1 and CDR2: LNHDA and SQIVND (reference sequence).

The chain carries TRBV30 and TRBJ1-4; possible D gene TRBD1, 6 bases. Germline V CDR1 and CDR2: GTSNPN, SVGIG (reference sequence). The CDR3 contains 14 residues. The V end was cut by 1 base, the J end by 7 bases, with 13 bases between. CDR3 nucleotides: TGTGCCTGGAGTGAAGCAGGGGTTCGTGAAAAACTGTTTTTT. Its translation is CAWSEAGVREKLFF.

The J gene is TRBJ1-1, the V gene TRBV7-8; 8 positions match TRBD1. Germline CDR1 SGHVS, CDR2 FQNEAQ. The length of the CDR3 is 15 residues. The V gene end was trimmed by 4 bases and the J gene end by 0 bases; junction bases not matched to a gene: 4. CDR3 region: CASSWQGQVNTEAFF. CDR3 nucleotides: TGTGCCAGCAGCTGGCAGGGACAGGTGAACACTGAAGCTTTCTTT. Variable domain in full (rest from reference TRBV7-8 and TRBJ1-1): GAGVSQSPRYKVAKRGQDVALRCDPISGHVSLFWYQQALGQGPEFLTYFQNEAQLDKSGLPSDRFFAERPEGSVSTLKIQRTQQEDSAVYLCASSWQGQVNTEAFFGQGTRLTVV.

This CDR3 reads CASSLVAGGGYEQYF. CDR3 DNA sequence: TGCGCCAGCAGCTTGGTGGCAGGGGGAGGTTACGAGCAGTACTTC. V usage is TRBV5-1 and J usage is TRBJ2-7; tentatively, D is TRBD1 (7 bases). Germline V CDR1 and CDR2: SGHRS, YFSETQ. V gave up 0 bases and J gave up 4 bases, with 14 bases separating them. This CDR3 is 15 amino acids long.

The J gene is TRBJ2-2, the V gene TRBV24-1; weak D call: TRBD1 (6 bases). This CDR3 has 15 amino acids. Per the germline V gene, CDR1 is KGHDR and CDR2 is SFDVKD. V gave up 4 bases and J gave up 5 bases, with 13 bases separating them. The CDR3 protein is CATSDTIRGTGELFF. Here the CDR3 DNA reads TGTGCCACCAGTGACACGATCAGGGGTACCGGGGAGCTGTTTTTT.

The chain is built from TRBV5-1 and TRBJ1-1; D remains unclear. The germline V gene has CDR1 SGHRS and CDR2 YFSETQ. CDR3 length: 15 amino acids. V lost 0 bases, J lost 4 bases, and 13 bases lay in between. The CDR3 coding sequence is TGCGCCAGCAGCTTGGCCGGGCTGGGGAGCACTGAAGCTTTCTTT. This gives the protein CASSLAGLGSTEAFF.

The chain links TRBV4-2 to TRBJ1-6; 8 bases align to TRBD1. The J segment lost 4 bases and the V segment lost 4 bases, leaving 3 bases of the junction unmatched. Germline V gene data show CDR1 as LGHNA and CDR2 as YNFKEQ. The CDR3 sequence is 15 residues long. The CDR3 nucleotides are TGTGCCAGCAGCCTAGGGACAGGATATAATTCACCCCTCCACTTT. It encodes CASSLGTGYNSPLHF.

The CDR3 DNA is TGTGCCAGCAGCTCCAAGCGACAGGGCTACATTCAGTACTTC. Translating gives CASSSKRQGYIQYF. The chain uses TRBV5-6 and TRBJ2-4; 7 bases match TRBD1. The CDR3 contains 14 residues. Germline CDR1 and CDR2: SGHDT and YYEEEE. The V and J ends lost 3 bases and 8 bases, in that order; junction bases with no gene match: 8.

This rearrangement joins TRBV5-1 to TRBJ2-1; 13 bases align to TRBD2. The CDR3 spans 14 residues. V lost 4 bases and J lost 10; bases outside the gene matches: 5. Germline values: CDR1 SGHRS, CDR2 YFSETQ. The DNA of the CDR3 is TGCGCCAGCAGCCAGACTAGCGGGGGGTTAGAGCAGTTCTTC. It yields the protein CASSQTSGGLEQFF. The entire variable domain, with the rest obtained from reference TRBV5-1 and TRBJ2-1, is as follows: KAGVTQTPRYLIKTRGQQVTLSCSPISGHRSVSWYQQTPGQGLQFLFEYFSETQRNKGNFPGRFSGRQFSNSRSEMNVSTLELGDSALYLCASSQTSGGLEQFFGPGTRLTVL.